These T cell receptor beta chains were read from a single sample in a study of cytomegalovirus exposure and HLA in healthy donors. Profiling relied on immunoSEQ multiplex PCR, and the TCRdb table lists in-frame clones only, not all of them. Of around 94,000 clones in the sample, roughly 94% are singletons; the top ten hold roughly 0.82%. Sequencing was done on a sample of PBMCs. These receptors originate from a young woman in good health and CMV-seronegative. Each CDR3 is given without its conserved first and last residue.

j_call: TRBJ1-5; v_call: TRBV5-5; cdr3_aa: ASSYRGPSSNQPQH
j_call: TRBJ1-5; v_call: TRBV5-1; cdr3_aa: ASSLGGQGSGQPQH
j_call: TRBJ2-1; v_call: TRBV19; cdr3_aa: ASSTLAGGLYNEQF
j_call: TRBJ1-1; v_call: TRBV5-6; cdr3_aa: ASSRRDRVRVTEAF
j_call: TRBJ2-1; v_call: TRBV4-3; cdr3_aa: ASSQDSGGSYNEQF
j_call: TRBJ2-1; v_call: TRBV7-6; cdr3_aa: ASSLDGLRGIGNEQF
j_call: TRBJ2-5; v_call: TRBV6-6; cdr3_aa: ASSYYRAETQY
j_call: TRBJ2-5; v_call: TRBV10-3; cdr3_aa: AISEQTGTWETQY
j_call: TRBJ2-1; v_call: TRBV6-4; cdr3_aa: ASSDLAGGPGRGEQF
j_call: TRBJ1-5; v_call: TRBV11-3; cdr3_aa: ASSSNQGDYRNQPQH
j_call: TRBJ2-3; v_call: TRBV2; cdr3_aa: ASSGDRIPTDTQY
j_call: TRBJ2-7; v_call: TRBV15; cdr3_aa: ATSRDREGEGYEQY
j_call: TRBJ1-5; v_call: TRBV10-3; cdr3_aa: AISPGYSNQPQH
j_call: TRBJ1-1; v_call: TRBV7-8; cdr3_aa: ASSLAAGMGTEAF
j_call: TRBJ1-6; v_call: TRBV5-1; cdr3_aa: ASSAGQRPYNSPLH
j_call: TRBJ2-4; v_call: TRBV27; cdr3_aa: ASSPRGGGRNIQY
j_call: TRBJ1-5; v_call: TRBV4-1; cdr3_aa: ASTPEAGAVNQPQH
j_call: TRBJ2-7; v_call: TRBV28; cdr3_aa: ATTGSQGGYEQY
j_call: TRBJ2-5; v_call: TRBV10-3; cdr3_aa: AISEPSPILTDALQETQY
j_call: TRBJ1-5; v_call: TRBV10-3; cdr3_aa: AISRQGSNQPQH
j_call: TRBJ2-7; v_call: TRBV14; cdr3_aa: ASSQALAGNYGTYEQY
j_call: TRBJ2-7; v_call: TRBV27; cdr3_aa: ASRTDLEQY
j_call: TRBJ2-1; v_call: TRBV7-9; cdr3_aa: ASSGGGAHNEQF
j_call: TRBJ1-1; v_call: TRBV6-5; cdr3_aa: ASSADRVYTEAF
j_call: TRBJ2-1; v_call: TRBV11-2; cdr3_aa: ASSSLGGGDSEQF
j_call: TRBJ1-1; v_call: TRBV4-1; cdr3_aa: ASRGVGTEAF
j_call: TRBJ2-7; v_call: TRBV6-5; cdr3_aa: ASSYTGQGDAYEQY
j_call: TRBJ2-1; v_call: TRBV2; cdr3_aa: ASKNSPATSNEQF
j_call: TRBJ2-7; v_call: TRBV27; cdr3_aa: ASSLFDGSYEQY
j_call: TRBJ2-1; v_call: TRBV14; cdr3_aa: ASSQIGGAYNEQF
j_call: TRBJ2-7; v_call: TRBV5-1; cdr3_aa: ASSLDRGYEQY
j_call: TRBJ1-2; v_call: TRBV7-9; cdr3_aa: ASSLSGGGYT
j_call: TRBJ2-3; v_call: TRBV5-1; cdr3_aa: ASSPVDRGQDTQY
j_call: TRBJ2-5; v_call: TRBV11-3; cdr3_aa: ASSLMGPSAETQY
j_call: TRBJ2-2; v_call: TRBV12-5; cdr3_aa: ASGLAQGATGELF
j_call: TRBJ2-7; v_call: TRBV7-2; cdr3_aa: ASSLVGGGDEQY
j_call: TRBJ2-7; v_call: TRBV29-1; cdr3_aa: SVGLAGGQITYEQY
j_call: TRBJ2-7; v_call: TRBV7-6; cdr3_aa: ASSLDAGAHEQY
j_call: TRBJ1-5; v_call: TRBV9; cdr3_aa: ASSVSIGQPQH
j_call: TRBJ2-2; v_call: TRBV27; cdr3_aa: ASSFGGTGELF
j_call: TRBJ1-2; v_call: TRBV27; cdr3_aa: ASSAGVDNYGYT
j_call: TRBJ1-6; v_call: TRBV6-5; cdr3_aa: ASSYSGQGTPLH
j_call: TRBJ1-4; v_call: TRBV30; cdr3_aa: AWSVQLQGPNEKLF
j_call: TRBJ1-3; v_call: TRBV11-3; cdr3_aa: ASSPQDGRGLY
j_call: TRBJ2-5; v_call: TRBV6-6; cdr3_aa: ATYWDRGGETQY
j_call: TRBJ2-7; v_call: TRBV7-9; cdr3_aa: ASSWGRGGDEQY
j_call: TRBJ2-3; v_call: TRBV10-3; cdr3_aa: AISESGGDTQY
j_call: TRBJ1-1; v_call: TRBV19; cdr3_aa: ASSPGLRNTEAF